Presented here are 25 T cell receptor beta chains from one specimen sequenced in a study of T cells in women clearing cervical HPV infection. Sequencing was performed with immunoSEQ multiplex PCR; in TCRdb, only in-frame clones are kept and a portion is missing. The sample's table shows tens of thousands of clones. Sequences were obtained from blood buffy coat. The receptors come from a woman between 18 and 70 years old with a cervical HPV16 infection that either progressed to CIN3+ or cleared (not recorded which).

As concerns this clone: The read terminates 3 residues before the CDR3 end, so the remaining end is supplied by the germline J gene. The chain combines TRBV27 with TRBJ2-5, with no clear D. The V gene's germline CDR1 is MNHEY and CDR2 SMNVEV (reference sequence). With 7 bases removed from V and 0 bases from J, the gap between germline ends came to 9 bases. This CDR3 is 13 amino acids long. The CDR3 bases that were read are TGTGCCAGCAAAGCCACGTACCAAGAGACC. This codes for CASKATYQET. The entire CDR3 protein is CASKATYQETQYF.

Turning to this clone: The read terminates 3 residues before the CDR3 end, so the remaining end is supplied by the germline J gene. The chain is built from TRBV7-2 and TRBJ2-5, with 11 bases lining up with TRBD2. CDR1 is SGHTA, CDR2 FQGNSA, per germline. The ends lost 0 bases at V and 5 bases at J; junction bases unmatched: 5. This CDR3 contains 16 residues. CDR3 protein: CASSLAVLAGVETQYF. The sequenced part of the CDR3 DNA is TGTGCCAGCAGCTTAGCGGTACTAGCGGGAGTGGAGACC. Based on the CDR3 plus reference TRBV7-2 and TRBJ2-5, the full variable domain is GAGVSQSPSNKVTEKGKDVELRCDPISGHTALYWYRQSLGQGLEFLIYFQGNSAPDKSGLPSDRFSAERTGGSVSTLTIQRTQQEDSAVYLCASSLAVLAGVETQYFGPGTRLLVL.

Details on this clone: From the germline J gene comes the end of the CDR3, since the read stops 3 residues before it. The chain recombines TRBV6-1 with TRBJ1-2; D may be TRBD1 (6 bases). V lost 2 bases, J lost 6 bases, and 10 bases lay in between. There are 13 residues in the CDR3. Germline CDR1 and CDR2: MNHNS and SASEGT. CDR3 residues: CASSERGGDGYTF. CDR3 DNA, as far as it was read: TGTGCCAGCAGTGAAAGGGGGGGAGATGGC.

Worth noting for this clone: The CDR3 extends 3 residues past the end of the read, so its final part is completed from the germline J gene. The V call is TRBV19, the J call TRBJ2-3, with a tentative D call TRBD1 (5 bases). The CDR3 covers 15 residues. Germline loops: CDR1 LNHDA, CDR2 SQIVND (reference sequence). Incomplete CDR3 DNA: TGTGCCAGTACCTCTCGTAGGGGTTCCTTTCAACCG. It is translated as CASTSRRGSFQP. The whole CDR3 protein is CASTSRRGSFQPQYF.

To note about this clone: The CDR3 extends 3 residues past the end of the read, so its final part is completed from the germline J gene. The V gene is TRBV5-1, the J gene TRBJ1-3; D uncertain. The CDR3 sequence is 15 residues long. V lost 4 bases to trimming and J lost 4 bases, with 15 bases between them. CDR1 SGHRS and CDR2 YFSETQ come from the germline V gene. The CDR3 region is CASSTDPRRGNTIYF. The covered CDR3 bases are TGCGCCAGCAGCACCGACCCTAGGCGAGGAAACACC.

With regard to this clone: The missing CDR3 end, 3 residues past where the read stops, is filled in from the germline J gene. This chain links TRBV18 with TRBJ1-2, with D maybe TRBD1 (5 bases). This CDR3 region has 15 residues. Germline lookup yields CDR1 KGHSH and CDR2 LQKENI. The CDR3 reads CASSPSGVSYNDYTF. CDR3 DNA, as far as it was read: TGTGCCAGCTCACCTTCGGGGGTCTCCTACAATGAC.

Regarding this clone: The CDR3 extends 3 residues past the end of the read, so its final part is completed from the germline J gene. V usage is TRBV28 and J usage is TRBJ1-1, with D tentatively TRBD1 (5 bases). Germline CDR1 is MDHEN and CDR2 is SYDVKM. Trimming removed 2 bases from V and 5 bases from J, with 12 bases in between. The CDR3 is 14 amino acids. CDR3 DNA, as far as it was read: TGTGCCAGCAGTTTAGGCAGGGTTGGGACTGAA. Protein product: CASSLGRVGTE. The entire CDR3 protein is CASSLGRVGTEAFF.

Remarks on this clone: The read halts 3 residues ahead of the CDR3 end, with the missing end drawn from the germline J gene. The chain couples TRBV5-1 to TRBJ2-5; 9 nucleotides align to TRBD2. V was pared by 4 bases and J by 4 bases, with 5 bases of the junction left unmatched. Germline V gene lookup returns CDR1 SGHRS and CDR2 YFSETQ. The CDR3 totals 14 residues. Partial CDR3 DNA: TGCGCCAGCAGCCGCGGGGGGGCAAGAGAGACC. Amino acid sequence: CASSRGGARET. The full CDR3 sequence reads CASSRGGARETQYF.

A remark on this clone: Read coverage stops 3 residues before the CDR3 terminus; the germline J gene supplies the remainder. This chain joins TRBV5-1 and TRBJ2-3; D is unresolved. Trimming pared 2 bases from V and 6 bases from J, leaving 7 bases between. The CDR3 covers 12 residues. Germline assignment: CDR1 SGHRS and CDR2 YFSETQ. The CDR3 is CASSLLSDTQYF. CDR3 DNA (partial): TGCGCCAGCAGCTTACTCTCGGATACG. Full variable domain (outside the CDR3, taken from reference TRBV5-1 and TRBJ2-3): KAGVTQTPRYLIKTRGQQVTLSCSPISGHRSVSWYQQTPGQGLQFLFEYFSETQRNKGNFPGRFSGRQFSNSRSEMNVSTLELGDSALYLCASSLLSDTQYFGPGTRLTVL.

As to this clone: The sequence runs out 3 residues before the end of the CDR3; the remainder is reconstructed from the germline J gene. The chain combines TRBV7-3 with TRBJ1-2; maybe TRBD1 (5 bases). The germline V gene encodes CDR1 SGHTA and CDR2 FQGTGA. The CDR3 is made up of 13 amino acids. V lost 5 bases and J 6 bases, leaving 13 bases between the germline ends. CDR3 loop: CASSPSGGDGYTF. CDR3 DNA (partial): TGTGCCAGCAGCCCATCCGGGGGTGATGGC.

On this clone: The read stops 3 residues short of the end of the CDR3; the missing end is completed from the germline J gene. This sequence joins TRBV7-8 and TRBJ1-1; TRBD1 agrees at 8 bases. This CDR3 is 13 amino acids long. With V trimmed by 2 bases and J by 5 bases, 1 base remained unmatched. Germline V gives CDR1 SGHVS, CDR2 FQNEAQ. Here the CDR3 reads CASSLNRGTEAFF. CDR3 DNA (partial): TGTGCCAGCAGCTTAAACAGGGGGACTGAA.

Remarks on this clone: The read comes to an end 3 residues before the CDR3 does, leaving the germline J gene to fill in the end. The gene calls are TRBV28 and TRBJ1-1, with a weak D call TRBD1 (5 bases). CDR3 size: 15 residues. CDR1 and CDR2 from the germline V gene are MDHEN and SYDVKM. Trimming cost V 5 bases and J 5 bases, with 18 bases left between them. This chain's CDR3 is CASSAVGGRWTEAFF. Partial CDR3 DNA: TGTGCCAGCAGTGCGGTGGGGGGTCGGTGGACTGAA.

The CDR3 sequence: CASSSNRVEQYF. The CDR3 DNA, read in part, is TGTGCCAGTAGTAGTAACAGGGTCGAG. The rearrangement joins TRBV19 to TRBJ2-7; weak D call: TRBD1 (6 bases). The sequence runs out 3 residues before the end of the CDR3; the remainder is reconstructed from the germline J gene. This CDR3 is 12 amino acids long. Germline loops: CDR1 LNHDA, CDR2 SQIVND (reference sequence). V shed 4 bases and J shed 6 bases, with 10 bases lying between them.

Note on this clone: The read stops 3 residues short of the end of the CDR3; the missing end is completed from the germline J gene. V gene TRBV5-1 combines with J gene TRBJ2-1; D possibly corresponds to TRBD2 (7 bases). Per germline, CDR1 SGHRS and CDR2 YFSETQ. The CDR3 is made up of 18 amino acids. Between the trimmed V and J ends, which lost 4 bases and 4 bases, there was a span of 24 bases. The DNA read from the CDR3 is TGCGCCAGCAGCCCGGGGGGCAGGGGATTGACAGCGTACAATGAG. This codes for CASSPGGRGLTAYNE. From start to end, the CDR3 is CASSPGGRGLTAYNEQFF. Variable domain in full (rest from reference TRBV5-1 and TRBJ2-1): KAGVTQTPRYLIKTRGQQVTLSCSPISGHRSVSWYQQTPGQGLQFLFEYFSETQRNKGNFPGRFSGRQFSNSRSEMNVSTLELGDSALYLCASSPGGRGLTAYNEQFFGPGTRLTVL.

With regard to this clone: The read is 3 residues too short to cover the CDR3 end, so that end is filled in from the germline J gene. J is TRBJ1-4 and V is TRBV28; no definite D call. In germline, CDR1 is MDHEN, CDR2 SYDVKM. This CDR3 has 11 residues. Trimming took 3 bases from V and 8 from J, leaving 4 bases between them. The covered CDR3 bases are TGTGCCAGCAGTTTGAGGGAAAAA. This translates into CASSLREK. The complete CDR3 protein is CASSLREKLFF.

Comment on this clone: From the germline J gene comes the end of the CDR3, since the read stops 3 residues before it. The rearrangement uses TRBV5-1 and TRBJ1-4; TRBD1 matches 7 bases. Germline CDR1 is SGHRS and CDR2 is YFSETQ. V was pared by 1 base and J by 7 bases, with 10 bases of the junction left unmatched. The length of the CDR3 is 16 residues. CDR3 in amino acids: CASSLINRGIGEKLFF. The sequenced CDR3 bases are TGCGCCAGCAGCTTGATAAACAGGGGAATCGGTGAAAAA.

The sequenced part of the CDR3 DNA is TGTGCCAGCAGCTCAGGGACAGGGGAAAACAATGAG. Amino acid sequence: CASSSGTGENNE. The complete CDR3 reads CASSSGTGENNEQFF. The gene calls are TRBV5-4 and TRBJ2-1; 10 bases are shared with TRBD1. The observed sequence ends 3 residues before the CDR3 terminus, with the missing tail filled in from the germline J gene. There are 15 residues in the CDR3. Germline CDR1 is SGHNT and CDR2 is YYREEE (reference sequence). Trimming took 3 bases from V and 5 from J; bases not matched to a gene: 5.

Worth noting for this clone: The read ends 3 residues shy of where the CDR3 ends; the end is completed using the germline J gene. The genes are TRBV5-1 and TRBJ1-1; 7 bases fit TRBD1. The V and J ends lost 2 bases and 4 bases, in that order; junction bases with no gene match: 5. Germline CDR1 reads SGHRS; CDR2 reads YFSETQ. The CDR3 spans 14 residues. CDR3 loop: CASSLGTEGTEAFF. CDR3 bases read: TGCGCCAGCAGCTTAGGGACAGAAGGCACTGAA.

With respect to this clone: The read terminates 3 residues ahead of where the CDR3 ends, so the germline J gene completes it. The chain is built from TRBV11-2 and TRBJ2-1, with 7 bases identical to TRBD1. CDR1 is SGHAT, CDR2 FQNNGV, per germline. V gave up 1 base and J gave up 9 bases; unmatched junction bases: 3. The CDR3 spans 13 residues. CDR3 bases read: TGTGCCAGCAGCTTAGGGACAGGAACTGAG. Encoded protein: CASSLGTGTE. The complete CDR3 protein is CASSLGTGTEQFF.

A note on this clone: The read gets to within 3 residues of the CDR3 end, and the germline J gene fills in the rest. This chain joins TRBV19 and TRBJ1-6; the D gene is possibly TRBD1 (5 bases). Trimming shortened V by 5 bases and J by 8 bases, and 13 bases separated the two germline ends. The CDR3 is 14 amino acids. The germline CDR1 and CDR2 sequences are LNHDA and SQIVND (reference sequence). The sequenced part of the CDR3 DNA is TGTGCCAGTAGTTTTAGGGGTGATGATTCACCC. It encodes CASSFRGDDSP. The CDR3 reads in full as CASSFRGDDSPLHF.

About this clone itself: The CDR3 end lies 3 residues beyond the end of the read and is filled in from the germline J gene. This chain uses TRBV11-2 with TRBJ2-3, with D perhaps matching TRBD1 (5 bases). Germline CDR1 is SGHAT and CDR2 is FQNNGV. The CDR3 covers 13 residues. This CDR3 is CASSLGGAYTQYF. Incomplete CDR3 DNA: TGTGCCAGCAGCTTAGGGGGCGCCTACACG.

A remark on this clone: The CDR3 end falls 3 residues outside the read, so it is completed with the germline J gene. The V call is TRBV20-1, the J call TRBJ1-2; TRBD1 agrees at 8 bases. This CDR3 region has 12 residues. V shed 6 bases and J 4 bases; nucleotides not matched to a gene: 4. Germline V lookup: CDR1 DFQATT, CDR2 SNEGSKA (reference sequence). CDR3 DNA, as far as it was read: TGCAGTGCACTTACAGGGGGCTATGGC. It is translated as CSALTGGYG. The whole CDR3 sequence is CSALTGGYGYTF.

With regard to this clone: The sequenced fragment ends 3 residues before the CDR3 boundary, so the rest is inferred from the germline J gene. The chain uses TRBV19 and TRBJ1-1; D is possibly TRBD1 (5 bases). The CDR3 sequence is 12 residues long. CDR1 is LNHDA, CDR2 SQIVND, per germline (reference sequence). The CDR3 bases that were read are TGTGCCGTCGCACCCCAGCAGGGAAAA. Amino acid sequence: CAVAPQQGK. The CDR3, in full, reads CAVAPQQGKAFF.

Remarks on this clone: Read sequence stops 3 residues before the CDR3 end, and the germline J gene provides the missing end. This rearrangement joins TRBV18 to TRBJ1-2; 7 nucleotides match TRBD1. Germline lookup yields CDR1 KGHSH and CDR2 LQKENI. CDR3 length: 13 residues. The CDR3 bases that were read are TGTGCCAGCTCCCGTGGCAGGGGGAATGAC. Its protein is CASSRGRGND. In full, the CDR3 reads CASSRGRGNDYTF.

Concerning this clone: The read ends 3 residues before the CDR3 terminus; that terminus is restored from the germline J gene. The chain combines TRBV29-1 with TRBJ2-3; 15 nucleotides agree with TRBD2. Germline loops: CDR1 SQVTM, CDR2 ANQGSEA. The CDR3 is 15 amino acids. The CDR3 DNA, read in part, is TGCAGCGTCAAGCCGGGACTAGCGGGGGGTGAGACG. Protein: CSVKPGLAGGET. The complete CDR3 reads CSVKPGLAGGETQYF.